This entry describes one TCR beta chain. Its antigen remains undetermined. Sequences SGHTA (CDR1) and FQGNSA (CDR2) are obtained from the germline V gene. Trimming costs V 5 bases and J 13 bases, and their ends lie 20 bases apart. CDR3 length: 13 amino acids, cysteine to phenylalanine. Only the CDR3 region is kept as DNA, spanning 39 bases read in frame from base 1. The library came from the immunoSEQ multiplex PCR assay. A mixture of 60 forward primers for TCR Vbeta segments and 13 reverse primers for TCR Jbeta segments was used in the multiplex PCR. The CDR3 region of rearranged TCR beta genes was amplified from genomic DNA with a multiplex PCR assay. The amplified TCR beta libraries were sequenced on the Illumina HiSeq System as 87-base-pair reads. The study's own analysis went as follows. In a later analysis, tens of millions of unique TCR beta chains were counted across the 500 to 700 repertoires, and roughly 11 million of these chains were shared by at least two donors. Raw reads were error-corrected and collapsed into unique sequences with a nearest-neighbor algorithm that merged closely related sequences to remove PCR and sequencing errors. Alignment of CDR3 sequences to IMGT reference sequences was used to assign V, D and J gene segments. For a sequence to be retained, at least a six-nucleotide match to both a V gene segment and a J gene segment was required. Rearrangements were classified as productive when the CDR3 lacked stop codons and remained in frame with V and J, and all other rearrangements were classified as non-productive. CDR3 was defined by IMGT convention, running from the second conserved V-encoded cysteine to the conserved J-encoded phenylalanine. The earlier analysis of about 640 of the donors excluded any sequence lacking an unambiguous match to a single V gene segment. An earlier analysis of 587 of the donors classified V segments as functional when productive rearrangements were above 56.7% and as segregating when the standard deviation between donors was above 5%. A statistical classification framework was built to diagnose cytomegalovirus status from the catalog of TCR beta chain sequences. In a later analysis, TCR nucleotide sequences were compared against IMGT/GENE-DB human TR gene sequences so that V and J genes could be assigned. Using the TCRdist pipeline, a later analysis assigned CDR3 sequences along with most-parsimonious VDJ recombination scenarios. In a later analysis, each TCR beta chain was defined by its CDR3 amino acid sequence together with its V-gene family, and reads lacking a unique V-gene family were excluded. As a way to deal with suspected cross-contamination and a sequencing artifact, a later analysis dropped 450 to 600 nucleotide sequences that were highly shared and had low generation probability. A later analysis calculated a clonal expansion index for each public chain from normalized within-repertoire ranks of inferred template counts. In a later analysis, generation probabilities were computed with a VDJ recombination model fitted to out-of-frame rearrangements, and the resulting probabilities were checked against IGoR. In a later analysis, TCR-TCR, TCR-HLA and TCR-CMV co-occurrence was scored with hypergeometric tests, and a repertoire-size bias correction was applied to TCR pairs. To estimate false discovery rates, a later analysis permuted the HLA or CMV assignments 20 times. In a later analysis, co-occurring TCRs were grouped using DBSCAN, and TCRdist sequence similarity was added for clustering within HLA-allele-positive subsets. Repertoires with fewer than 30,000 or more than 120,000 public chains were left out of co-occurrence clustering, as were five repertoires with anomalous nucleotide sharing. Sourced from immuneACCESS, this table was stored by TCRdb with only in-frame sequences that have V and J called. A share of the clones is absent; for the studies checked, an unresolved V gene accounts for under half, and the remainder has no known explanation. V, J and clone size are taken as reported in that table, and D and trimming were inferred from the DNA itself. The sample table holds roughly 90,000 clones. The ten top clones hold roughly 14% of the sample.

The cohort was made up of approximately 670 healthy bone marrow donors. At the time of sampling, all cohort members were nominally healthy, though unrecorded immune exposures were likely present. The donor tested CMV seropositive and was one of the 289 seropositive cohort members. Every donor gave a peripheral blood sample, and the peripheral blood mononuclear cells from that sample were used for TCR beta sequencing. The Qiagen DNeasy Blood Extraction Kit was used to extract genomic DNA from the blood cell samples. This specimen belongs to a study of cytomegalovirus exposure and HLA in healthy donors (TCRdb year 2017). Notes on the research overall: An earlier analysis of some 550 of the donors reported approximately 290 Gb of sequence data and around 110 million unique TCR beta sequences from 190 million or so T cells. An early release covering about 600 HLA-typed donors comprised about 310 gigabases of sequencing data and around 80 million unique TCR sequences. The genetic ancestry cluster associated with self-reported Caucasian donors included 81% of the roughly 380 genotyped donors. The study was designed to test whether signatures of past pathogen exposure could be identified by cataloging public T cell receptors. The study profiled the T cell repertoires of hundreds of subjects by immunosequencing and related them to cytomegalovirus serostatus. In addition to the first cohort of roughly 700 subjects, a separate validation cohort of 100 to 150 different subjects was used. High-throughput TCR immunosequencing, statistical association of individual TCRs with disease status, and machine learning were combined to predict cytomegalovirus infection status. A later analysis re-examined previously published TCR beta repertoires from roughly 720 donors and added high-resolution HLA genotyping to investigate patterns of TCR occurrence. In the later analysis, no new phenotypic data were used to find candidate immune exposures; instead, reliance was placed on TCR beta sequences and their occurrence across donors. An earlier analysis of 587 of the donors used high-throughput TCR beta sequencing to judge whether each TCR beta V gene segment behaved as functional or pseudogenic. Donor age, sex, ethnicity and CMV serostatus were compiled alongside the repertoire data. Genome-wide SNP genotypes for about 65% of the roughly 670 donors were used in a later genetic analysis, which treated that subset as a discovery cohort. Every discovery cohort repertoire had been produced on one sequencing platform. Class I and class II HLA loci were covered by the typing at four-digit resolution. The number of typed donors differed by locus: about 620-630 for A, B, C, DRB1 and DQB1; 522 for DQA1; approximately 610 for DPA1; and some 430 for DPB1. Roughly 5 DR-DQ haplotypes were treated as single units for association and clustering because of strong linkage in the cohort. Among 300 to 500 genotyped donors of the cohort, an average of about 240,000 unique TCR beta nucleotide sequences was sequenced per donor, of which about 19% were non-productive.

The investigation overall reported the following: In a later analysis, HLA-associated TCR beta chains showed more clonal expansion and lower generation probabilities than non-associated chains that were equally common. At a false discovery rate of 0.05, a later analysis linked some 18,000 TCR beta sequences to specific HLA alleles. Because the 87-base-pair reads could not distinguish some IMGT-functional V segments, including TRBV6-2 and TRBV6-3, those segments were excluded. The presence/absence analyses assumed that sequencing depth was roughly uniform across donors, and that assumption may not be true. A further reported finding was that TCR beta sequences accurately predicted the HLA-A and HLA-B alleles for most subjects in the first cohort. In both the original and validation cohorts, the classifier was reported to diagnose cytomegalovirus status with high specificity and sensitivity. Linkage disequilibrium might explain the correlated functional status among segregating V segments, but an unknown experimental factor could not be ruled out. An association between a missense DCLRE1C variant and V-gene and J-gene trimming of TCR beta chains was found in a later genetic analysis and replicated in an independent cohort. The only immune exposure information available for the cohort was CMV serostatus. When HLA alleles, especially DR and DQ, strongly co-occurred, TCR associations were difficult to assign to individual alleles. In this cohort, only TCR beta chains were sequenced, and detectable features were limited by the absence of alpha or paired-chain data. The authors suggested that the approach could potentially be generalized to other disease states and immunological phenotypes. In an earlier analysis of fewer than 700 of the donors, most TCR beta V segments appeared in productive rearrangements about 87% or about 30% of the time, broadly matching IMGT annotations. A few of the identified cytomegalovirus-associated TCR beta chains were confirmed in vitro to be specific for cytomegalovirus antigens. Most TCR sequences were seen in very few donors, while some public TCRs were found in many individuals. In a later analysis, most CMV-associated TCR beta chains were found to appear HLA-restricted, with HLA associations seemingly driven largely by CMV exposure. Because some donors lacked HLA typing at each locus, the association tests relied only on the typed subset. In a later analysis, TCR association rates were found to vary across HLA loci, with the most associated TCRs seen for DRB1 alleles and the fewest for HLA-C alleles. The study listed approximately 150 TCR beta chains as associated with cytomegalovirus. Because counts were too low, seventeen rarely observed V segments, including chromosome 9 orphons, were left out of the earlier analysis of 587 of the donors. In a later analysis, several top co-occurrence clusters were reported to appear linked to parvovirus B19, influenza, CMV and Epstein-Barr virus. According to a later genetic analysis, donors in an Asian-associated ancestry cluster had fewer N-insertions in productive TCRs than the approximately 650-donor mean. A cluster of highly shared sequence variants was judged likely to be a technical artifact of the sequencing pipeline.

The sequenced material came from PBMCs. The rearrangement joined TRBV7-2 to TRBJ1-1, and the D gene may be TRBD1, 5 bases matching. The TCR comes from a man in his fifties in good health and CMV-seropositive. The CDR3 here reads CASSLASGTGGFF. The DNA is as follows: TGTGCCAGCAGCCTGGCCTCCGGGACGGGGGGTTTCTTT.